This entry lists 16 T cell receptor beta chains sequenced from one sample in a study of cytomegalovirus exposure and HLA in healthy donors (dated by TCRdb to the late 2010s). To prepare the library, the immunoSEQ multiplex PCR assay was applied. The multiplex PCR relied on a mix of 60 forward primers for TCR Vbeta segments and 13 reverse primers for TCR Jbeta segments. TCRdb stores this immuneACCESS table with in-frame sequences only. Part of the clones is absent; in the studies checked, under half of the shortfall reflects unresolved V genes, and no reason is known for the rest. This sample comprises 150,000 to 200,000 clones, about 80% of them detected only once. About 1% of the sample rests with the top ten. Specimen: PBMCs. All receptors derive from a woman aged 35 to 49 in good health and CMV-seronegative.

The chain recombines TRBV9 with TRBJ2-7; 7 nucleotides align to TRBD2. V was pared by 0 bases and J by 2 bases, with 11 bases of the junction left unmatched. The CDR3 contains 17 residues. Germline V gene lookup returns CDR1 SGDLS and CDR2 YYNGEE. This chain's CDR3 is CASSVAREGTGTYEQYF. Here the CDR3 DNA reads TGTGCCAGCAGCGTAGCGAGGGAGGGGACTGGTACCTACGAGCAGTACTTC.

CDR3 amino acids: CASSQGTTQPQHF. For the CDR3, the DNA is TGTGCCAGCTCGCAGGGGACCACTCAGCCCCAGCATTTT. V and J are TRBV18 and TRBJ1-5; TRBD1 might be the D (6 bases). The CDR3 is made up of 13 amino acids. V gave up 6 bases and J gave up 6 bases, with 12 bases separating them. Per the germline V gene, CDR1 is KGHSH and CDR2 is LQKENI.

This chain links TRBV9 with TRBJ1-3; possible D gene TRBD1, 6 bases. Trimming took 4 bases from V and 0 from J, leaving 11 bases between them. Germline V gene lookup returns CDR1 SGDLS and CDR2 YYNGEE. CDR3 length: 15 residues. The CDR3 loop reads CASSTRTASGNTIYF. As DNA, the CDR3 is TGTGCCAGCAGCACCCGGACAGCCTCTGGAAACACCATATATTTT. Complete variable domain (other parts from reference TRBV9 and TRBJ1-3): DSGVTQTPKHLITATGQRVTLRCSPRSGDLSVYWYQQSLDQGLQFLIQYYNGEERAKGNILERFSAQQFPDLHSELNLSSLELGDSALYFCASSTRTASGNTIYFGEGSWLTVV.

The CDR3 loop is CAWSPPGHLYGYTF. CDR3 in DNA: TGTGCCTGGAGTCCGCCGGGACACCTATATGGCTACACCTTC. The gene calls are TRBV30 and TRBJ1-2; D is perhaps TRBD1 (6 bases). The V end was cut by 2 bases, the J end by 5 bases, with 15 bases between. CDR1 is GTSNPN, CDR2 SVGIG, per germline (reference sequence). CDR3 size: 14 residues.

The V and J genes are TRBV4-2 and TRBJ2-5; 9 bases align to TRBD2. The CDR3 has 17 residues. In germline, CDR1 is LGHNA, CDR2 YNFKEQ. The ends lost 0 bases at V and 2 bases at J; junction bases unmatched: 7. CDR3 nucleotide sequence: TGTGCCAGCAGCCAAGAAGGGCTAGCGGGAACTCAAGAGACCCAGTACTTC. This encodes CASSQEGLAGTQETQYF.

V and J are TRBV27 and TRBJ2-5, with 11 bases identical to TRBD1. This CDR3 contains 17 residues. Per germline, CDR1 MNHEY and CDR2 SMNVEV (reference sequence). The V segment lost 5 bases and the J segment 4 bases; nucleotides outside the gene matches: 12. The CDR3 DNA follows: TGTGCCAGCAGTCCTTGGACAGGGGGCAAGGGGCGAGAGACCCAGTACTTC. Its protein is CASSPWTGGKGRETQYF.

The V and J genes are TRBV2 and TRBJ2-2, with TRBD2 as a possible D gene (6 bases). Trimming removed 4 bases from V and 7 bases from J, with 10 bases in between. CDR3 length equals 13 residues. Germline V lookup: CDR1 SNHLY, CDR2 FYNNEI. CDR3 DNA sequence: TGTGCCAGCAGTGGCGGGACTCGCGGGGAGCTGTTTTTT. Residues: CASSGGTRGELFF.

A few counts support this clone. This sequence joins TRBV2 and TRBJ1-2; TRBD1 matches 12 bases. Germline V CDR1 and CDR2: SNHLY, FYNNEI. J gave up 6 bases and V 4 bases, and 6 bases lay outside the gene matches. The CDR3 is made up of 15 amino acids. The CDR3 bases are TGTGCCAGCAGTGTTGGGGACAGGGGGCGCAATGGCTACACCTTC. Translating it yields CASSVGDRGRNGYTF.

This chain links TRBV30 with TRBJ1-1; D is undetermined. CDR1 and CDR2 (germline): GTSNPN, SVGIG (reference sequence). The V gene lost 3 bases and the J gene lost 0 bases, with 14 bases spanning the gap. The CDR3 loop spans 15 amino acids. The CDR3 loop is CAWSPGGRLNTEAFF. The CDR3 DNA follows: TGTGCCTGGAGCCCGGGCGGGAGATTGAACACTGAAGCTTTCTTT.

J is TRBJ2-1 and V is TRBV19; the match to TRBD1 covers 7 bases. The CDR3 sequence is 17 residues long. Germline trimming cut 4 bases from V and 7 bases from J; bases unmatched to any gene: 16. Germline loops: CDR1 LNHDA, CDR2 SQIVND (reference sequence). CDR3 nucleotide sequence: TGTGCCAGTAGTAGGGGACAGCATATTTCTTACGGAAATGAGCAGTTCTTC. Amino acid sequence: CASSRGQHISYGNEQFF. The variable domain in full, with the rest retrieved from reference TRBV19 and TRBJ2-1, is DGGITQSPKYLFRKEGQNVTLSCEQNLNHDAMYWYRQDPGQGLRLIYYSQIVNDFQKGDIAEGYSVSREKKESFPLTVTSAQKNPTAFYLCASSRGQHISYGNEQFFGPGTRLTVL.

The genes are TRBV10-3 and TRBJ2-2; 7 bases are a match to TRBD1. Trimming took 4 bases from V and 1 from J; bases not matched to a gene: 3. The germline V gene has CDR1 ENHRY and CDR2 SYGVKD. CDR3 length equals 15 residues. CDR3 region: CAISVGTENTGELFF. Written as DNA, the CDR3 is TGTGCCATCAGTGTTGGGACAGAGAACACCGGGGAGCTGTTTTTT.

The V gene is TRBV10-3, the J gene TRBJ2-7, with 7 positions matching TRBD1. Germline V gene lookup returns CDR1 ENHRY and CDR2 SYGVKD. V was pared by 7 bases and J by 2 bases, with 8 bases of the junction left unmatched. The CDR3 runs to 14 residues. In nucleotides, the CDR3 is TGTGCCATCACCGCGACAGGGAGCGCCTACGAGCAGTACTTC. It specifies CAITATGSAYEQYF.

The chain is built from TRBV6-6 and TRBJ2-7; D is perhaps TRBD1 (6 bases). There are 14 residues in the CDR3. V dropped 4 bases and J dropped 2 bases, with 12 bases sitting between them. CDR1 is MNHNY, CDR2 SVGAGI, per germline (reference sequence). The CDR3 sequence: CASSFGTGTYEQYF. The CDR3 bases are TGTGCCAGCAGTTTCGGCACAGGGACCTACGAGCAGTACTTC.

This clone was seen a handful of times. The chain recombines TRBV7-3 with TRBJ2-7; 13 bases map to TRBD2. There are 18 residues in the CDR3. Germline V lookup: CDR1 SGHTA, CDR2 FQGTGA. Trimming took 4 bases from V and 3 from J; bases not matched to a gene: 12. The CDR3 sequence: CASSSLGLAGEGNYEQYF. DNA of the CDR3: TGTGCCAGCAGCTCCCTCGGACTAGCGGGAGAAGGGAACTACGAGCAGTACTTC.

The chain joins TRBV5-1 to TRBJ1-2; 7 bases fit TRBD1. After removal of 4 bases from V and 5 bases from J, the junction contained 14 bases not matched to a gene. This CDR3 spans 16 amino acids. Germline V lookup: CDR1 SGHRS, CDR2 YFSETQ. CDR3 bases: TGCGCCAGCAGCCCGACAGGGTCTGGGGAAGGGTATGGCTACACCTTC. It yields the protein CASSPTGSGEGYGYTF.

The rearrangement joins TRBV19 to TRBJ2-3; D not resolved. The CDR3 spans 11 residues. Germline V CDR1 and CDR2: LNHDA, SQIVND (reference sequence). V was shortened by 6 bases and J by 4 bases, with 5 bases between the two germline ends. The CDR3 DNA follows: TGTGCCAGTAGAGGAGCAGATACGCAGTATTTT. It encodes CASRGADTQYF.